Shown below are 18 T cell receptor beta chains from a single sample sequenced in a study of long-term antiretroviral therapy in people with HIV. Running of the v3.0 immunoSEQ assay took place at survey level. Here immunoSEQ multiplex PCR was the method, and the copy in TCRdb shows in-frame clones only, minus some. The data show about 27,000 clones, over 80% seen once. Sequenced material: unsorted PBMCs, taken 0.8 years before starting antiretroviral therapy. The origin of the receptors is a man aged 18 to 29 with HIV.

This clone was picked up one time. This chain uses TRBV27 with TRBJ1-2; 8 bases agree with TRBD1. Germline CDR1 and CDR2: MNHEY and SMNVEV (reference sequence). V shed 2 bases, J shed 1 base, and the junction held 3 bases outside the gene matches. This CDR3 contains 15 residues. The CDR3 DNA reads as TGTGCCAGCAGTTTAGGCAGGGGGCTTAACTATGGCTACACCTTC. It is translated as CASSLGRGLNYGYTF.

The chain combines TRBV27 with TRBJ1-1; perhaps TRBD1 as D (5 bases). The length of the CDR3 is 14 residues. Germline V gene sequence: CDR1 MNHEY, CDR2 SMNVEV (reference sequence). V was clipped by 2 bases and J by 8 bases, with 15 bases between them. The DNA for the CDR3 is TGTGCCAGCAGTTTAAGTGTCGACAGTTACGAAGCTTTCTTT. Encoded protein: CASSLSVDSYEAFF.

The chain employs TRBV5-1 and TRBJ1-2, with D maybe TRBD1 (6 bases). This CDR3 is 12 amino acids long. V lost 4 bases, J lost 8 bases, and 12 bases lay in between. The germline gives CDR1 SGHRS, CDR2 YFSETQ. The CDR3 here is CASSLTGLGYTF. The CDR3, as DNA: TGCGCCAGCAGCCTAACAGGGCTAGGCTACACCTTC.

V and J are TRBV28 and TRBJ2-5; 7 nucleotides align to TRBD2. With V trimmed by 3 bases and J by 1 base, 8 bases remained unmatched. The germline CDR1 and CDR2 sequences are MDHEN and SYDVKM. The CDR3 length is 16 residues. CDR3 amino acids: CASSFVLAESQETQYF. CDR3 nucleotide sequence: TGTGCCAGCAGTTTTGTCCTAGCGGAGTCCCAAGAGACCCAGTACTTC. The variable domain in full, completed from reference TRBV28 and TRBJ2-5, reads DVKVTQSSRYLVKRTGEKVFLECVQDMDHENMFWYRQDPGLGLRLIYFSYDVKMKEKGDIPEGYSVSREKKERFSLILESASTNQTSMYLCASSFVLAESQETQYFGPGTRLLVL.

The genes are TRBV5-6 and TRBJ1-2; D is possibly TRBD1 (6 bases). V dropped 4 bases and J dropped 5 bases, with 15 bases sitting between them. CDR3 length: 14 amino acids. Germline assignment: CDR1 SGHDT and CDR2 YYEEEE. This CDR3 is CASSAGDNFYGYTF. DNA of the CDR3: TGTGCCAGCAGCGCAGGGGACAACTTTTATGGCTACACCTTC.

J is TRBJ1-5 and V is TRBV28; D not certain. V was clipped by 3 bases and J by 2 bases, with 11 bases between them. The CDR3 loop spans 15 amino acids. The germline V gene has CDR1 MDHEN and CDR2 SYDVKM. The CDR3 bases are TGTGCCAGCAGTTTTTCCGGCGGGGGCAATCAGCCCCAGCATTTT. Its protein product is CASSFSGGGNQPQHF.

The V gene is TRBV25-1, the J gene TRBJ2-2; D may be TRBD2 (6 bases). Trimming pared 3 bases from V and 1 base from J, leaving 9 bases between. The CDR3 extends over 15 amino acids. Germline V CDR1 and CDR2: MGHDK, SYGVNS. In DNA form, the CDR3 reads TGTGCCAGCAGTGATTTGCGGGAGAACACCGGGGAGCTGTTTTTT. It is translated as CASSDLRENTGELFF.

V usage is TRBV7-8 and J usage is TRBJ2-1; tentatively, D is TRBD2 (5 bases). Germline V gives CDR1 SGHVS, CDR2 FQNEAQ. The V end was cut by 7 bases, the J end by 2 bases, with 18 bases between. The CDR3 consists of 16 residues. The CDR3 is CASTSREGMTYNEQFF. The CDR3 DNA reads TGTGCCAGCACTAGCCGGGAAGGGATGACCTACAATGAGCAGTTCTTC.

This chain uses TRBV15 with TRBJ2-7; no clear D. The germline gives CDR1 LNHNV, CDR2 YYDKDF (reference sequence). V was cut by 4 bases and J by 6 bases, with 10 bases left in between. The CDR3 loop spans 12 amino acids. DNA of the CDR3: TGTGCCACCAGCACGACTGGGCGCGAGCAGTACTTC. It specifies CATSTTGREQYF.

The CDR3 DNA sequence: TGTGCCAGCAGAGCGGACTTTTTTAGCAATCAGCCCCAGCATTTT. It translates to CASRADFFSNQPQHF. The gene calls are TRBV27 and TRBJ1-5, with D uncertain. Trimming stripped 6 bases from V and 0 bases from J, with 12 bases between. CDR1 is MNHEY and CDR2 is SMNVEV in the germline V gene (reference sequence). This CDR3 has 15 residues.

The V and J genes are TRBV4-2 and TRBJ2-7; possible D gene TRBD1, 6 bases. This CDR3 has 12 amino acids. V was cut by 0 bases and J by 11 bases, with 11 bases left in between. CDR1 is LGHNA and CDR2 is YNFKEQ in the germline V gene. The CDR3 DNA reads TGTGCCAGCAGCCAAGATGGAAAGGGGGAGTACTTC. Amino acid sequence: CASSQDGKGEYF.

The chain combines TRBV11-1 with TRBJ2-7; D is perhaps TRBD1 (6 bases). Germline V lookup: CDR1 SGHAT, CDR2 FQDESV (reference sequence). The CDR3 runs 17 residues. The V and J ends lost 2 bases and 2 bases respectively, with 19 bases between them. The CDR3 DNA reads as TGTGCCAGCAGCTTATCAGGTCGAGGGGGTTTCCCCTACGAGCAGTACTTC. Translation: CASSLSGRGGFPYEQYF.

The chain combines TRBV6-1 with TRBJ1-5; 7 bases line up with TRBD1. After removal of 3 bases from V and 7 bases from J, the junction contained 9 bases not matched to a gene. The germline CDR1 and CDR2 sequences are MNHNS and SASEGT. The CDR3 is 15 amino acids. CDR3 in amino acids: CASSDAQGEGQPQHF. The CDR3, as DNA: TGTGCCAGCAGTGACGCCCAGGGGGAAGGGCAGCCCCAGCATTTT.

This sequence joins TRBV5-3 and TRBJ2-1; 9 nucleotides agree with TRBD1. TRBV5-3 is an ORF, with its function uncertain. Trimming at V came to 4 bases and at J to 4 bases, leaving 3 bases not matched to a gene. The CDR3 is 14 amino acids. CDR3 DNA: TGTGCCAGAAGCAAGGGACAGGGATACAATGAGCAGTTCTTC. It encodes CARSKGQGYNEQFF.

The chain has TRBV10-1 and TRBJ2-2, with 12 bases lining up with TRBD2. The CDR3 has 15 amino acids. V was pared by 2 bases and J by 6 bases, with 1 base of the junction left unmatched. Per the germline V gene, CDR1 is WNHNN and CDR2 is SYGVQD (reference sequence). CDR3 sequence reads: CASSELAGGPGELFF. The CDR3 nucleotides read TGCGCCAGCAGTGAGCTAGCGGGAGGGCCCGGGGAGCTGTTTTTT.

This chain's CDR3 is CASSLSREHLRQFF. For the CDR3, the DNA is TGTGCCAGCAGTTTATCACGGGAGCATCTTCGGCAGTTCTTC. V usage is TRBV27 and J usage is TRBJ2-1; maybe TRBD2 (6 bases). Per germline, CDR1 MNHEY and CDR2 SMNVEV (reference sequence). CDR3 size: 14 residues. V lost 0 bases and J 12 bases, leaving 15 bases between the germline ends.

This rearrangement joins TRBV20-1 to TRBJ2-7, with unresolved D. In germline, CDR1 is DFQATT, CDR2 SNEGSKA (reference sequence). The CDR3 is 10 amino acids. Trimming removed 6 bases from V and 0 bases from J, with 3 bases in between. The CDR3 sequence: CSALSYEQYF. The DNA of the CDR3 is TGCAGTGCCCTCTCCTACGAGCAGTACTTC.

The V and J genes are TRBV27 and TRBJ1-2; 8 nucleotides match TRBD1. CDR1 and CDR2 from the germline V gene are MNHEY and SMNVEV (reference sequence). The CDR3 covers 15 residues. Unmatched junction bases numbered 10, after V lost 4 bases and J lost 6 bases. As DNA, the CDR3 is TGTGCCAGCAGTTCCCAGGGGGCGAGGTGGGATGGCTACACCTTC. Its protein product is CASSSQGARWDGYTF.